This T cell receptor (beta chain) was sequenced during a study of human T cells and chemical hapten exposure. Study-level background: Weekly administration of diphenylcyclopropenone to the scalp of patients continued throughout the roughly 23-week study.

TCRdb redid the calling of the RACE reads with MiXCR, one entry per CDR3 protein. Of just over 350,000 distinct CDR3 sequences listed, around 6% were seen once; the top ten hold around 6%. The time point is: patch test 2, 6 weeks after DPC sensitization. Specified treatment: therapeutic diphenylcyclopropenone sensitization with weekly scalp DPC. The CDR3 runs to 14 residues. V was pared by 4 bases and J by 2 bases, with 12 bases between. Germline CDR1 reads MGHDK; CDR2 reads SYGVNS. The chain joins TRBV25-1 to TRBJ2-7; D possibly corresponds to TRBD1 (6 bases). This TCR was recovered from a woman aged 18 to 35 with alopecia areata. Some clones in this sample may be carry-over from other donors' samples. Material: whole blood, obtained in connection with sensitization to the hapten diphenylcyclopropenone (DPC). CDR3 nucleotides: TGTGCCAGCAGTGCCCGGACAGAGGCCTACGAGCAGTACTTC. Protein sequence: CASSARTEAYEQYF.